This entry features one TCR beta chain sequence. Its antigen is undetermined. This sample stems from a study of T-cell memory formation after mild COVID-19. Looking at the study overall: TCR clustering was largely donor specific.

Trimming stripped 0 bases from V and 8 bases from J, with 16 bases between. This CDR3 region has 14 residues. Germline CDR1 is DFQATT and CDR2 is SNEGSKA (reference sequence). TCRdb itself ran the 5' RACE reads through MiXCR, one entry per CDR3 protein. The sample has about 190,000 distinct CDR3 sequences, around 30% seen once. Study conclusions and caveats: Some responding clones appeared in pre-infection memory, suggesting cross-reactive memory joined. Specificity for SARS-CoV-2 was not confirmed among the second-wave clones peaking on day 37.

This sequence originates from an adult woman who had mild COVID-19 (a few samples of this study predate the infection). Cell type and time point are not known. This chain connects TRBV20-1 to TRBJ1-2; no clear D. The source material was PBMCs or a T cell subset sorted from them (not recorded which). The CDR3 region has the DNA TGCAGTGCTAGAGATGGTCGGTCAACGGGGGGCTACACCTTC. Its translation is CSARDGRSTGGYTF.